This record looks at one TCR beta chain sequence and its context. What it recognizes is unknown. The sample belongs to a study of OX40 agonist ivuxolimab in advanced cancers. In the study overall: The patients' treatment was ivuxolimab, an agonistic anti-OX40 (CD134) antibody. A history of anti-PD-1, anti-PD-L1 or anti-CTLA-4 therapy was acceptable, and over 30% had some.

CDR1 and CDR2 (germline): SNHLY, FYNNEI. Trimming left V 10 bases short and J 5 bases short, with 17 bases between. The CDR3 is 13 residues long. Sequencing was performed with immunoSEQ multiplex PCR; in TCRdb, only in-frame clones are kept and a portion is missing. Counted here are roughly 80,000 clones, 93% occurring once; the ten biggest clones make up roughly 6.4%. Points from the study as a whole: Patients who responded partially at 0.1-3.0 mg/kg showed clonal expansion ranking among the lowest. Researchers report that CD8+ T cells had, on average, more expanded clones than CD4+.

The chain recombines TRBV2 with TRBJ2-5; maybe TRBD2 (5 bases). Sequencing used CD4+ or CD8+ T cells sorted from blood, obtained in a trial of the OX40 agonist ivuxolimab. The receptor comes from an adult with an advanced solid tumor such as melanoma, head and neck, liver or kidney cancer. As DNA, the CDR3 is TGTGCCACCCTCACTAGGAAAGTGGAGACCCAGTACTTC. Its protein is CATLTRKVETQYF.